A single sample is the source of the 19 T cell receptor beta chains below, sequenced in a study of cytomegalovirus exposure and HLA in healthy donors. In the PCR, 60 Vbeta and 13 Jbeta primers were used. Profiling relied on immunoSEQ multiplex PCR, and the TCRdb table lists in-frame clones only, not all of them. The sample carries 90,000 to 150,000 clones, roughly 70% recorded once. What was sequenced was PBMCs. The receptor source for this set is a woman aged 35 to 49 in good health and CMV-seropositive.

This chain connects TRBV5-1 to TRBJ1-2, with a possible D match to TRBD1 (6 bases). The V and J ends lost 2 bases and 6 bases respectively, with 11 bases between them. The CDR3 has 13 residues. Germline V gene sequence: CDR1 SGHRS, CDR2 YFSETQ. The CDR3 coding sequence is TGCGCCAGCAGCTTCGTGACAGGAAATGGCTACACCTTC. Residues: CASSFVTGNGYTF.

This clone was detected only once. This sequence joins TRBV18 and TRBJ2-5; 8 positions match TRBD2. The CDR3 contains 14 residues. The germline V gene encodes CDR1 KGHSH and CDR2 LQKENI. The trim removed 7 bases at V and 4 bases at J, leaving 8 bases unmatched. The CDR3 nucleotides read TGTGCCAGCTTCTATTCCCTAGCGGGAGAGACCCAGTACTTC. Translated, it gives CASFYSLAGETQYF.

There are a few counts of this clone. The chain combines TRBV6-1 with TRBJ1-1; D remains unclear. The V end lost 3 bases, the J end lost 5 bases, and 13 bases lay between the germline ends. The CDR3 spans 14 residues. CDR1 MNHNS and CDR2 SASEGT come from the germline V gene. Written as DNA, the CDR3 is TGTGCCAGCAGTGATCAGGTAGGGAGGACTGAAGCTTTCTTT. Translated: CASSDQVGRTEAFF.

V usage is TRBV5-6 and J usage is TRBJ2-6; D gene uncertain. CDR1 is SGHDT and CDR2 is YYEEEE in the germline V gene. The length of the CDR3 is 15 residues. The V end lost 2 bases, the J end lost 0 bases, and 6 bases lay between the germline ends. The CDR3 region has the DNA TGTGCCAGCAGCTTTCAAATCTCTGGGGCCAACGTCCTGACTTTC. Translation: CASSFQISGANVLTF.

This rearrangement joins TRBV28 to TRBJ1-6; D gene unclear. CDR1 and CDR2 from the germline V gene are MDHEN and SYDVKM. V lost 5 bases to trimming and J lost 13 bases, with 18 bases between them. CDR3 length: 14 amino acids. CDR3 coding DNA: TGTGCCAGCAGTCCCGCTGATTTTAGGAGGCCCCTCCACTTT. It specifies CASSPADFRRPLHF. The full variable domain, with the rest looked up from reference TRBV28 and TRBJ1-6, is DVKVTQSSRYLVKRTGEKVFLECVQDMDHENMFWYRQDPGLGLRLIYFSYDVKMKEKGDIPEGYSVSREKKERFSLILESASTNQTSMYLCASSPADFRRPLHFGNGTRLTVT.

CDR3 amino acids: CASSYDRGSYEQYF. DNA of the CDR3: TGTGCCAGCTCATACGACAGGGGCTCCTACGAGCAGTACTTC. This chain joins TRBV18 and TRBJ2-7, with 8 bases that match TRBD1. The CDR3 covers 14 residues. The germline V gene has CDR1 KGHSH and CDR2 LQKENI. The trim removed 5 bases at V and 0 bases at J, leaving 3 bases unmatched.

V is TRBV28 and J is TRBJ2-7; TRBD1 matches 11 bases. Germline assignment: CDR1 MDHEN and CDR2 SYDVKM. The CDR3 spans 15 residues. V dropped 3 bases and J dropped 12; count of bases not matched to a gene: 13. The CDR3 DNA sequence: TGTGCCAGCAGTTTGGTTAGGACAGGGGGCTCTCCTTGGTACTTC. Protein: CASSLVRTGGSPWYF.

This clone was seen a few times. This CDR3 reads CSVGGSTNEKLFF. The CDR3, as DNA: TGCAGCGTTGGTGGCTCAACTAATGAAAAACTGTTTTTT. The rearrangement uses TRBV29-1 and TRBJ1-4; no clear D. This CDR3 comprises 13 residues. CDR1 and CDR2 (germline): SQVTM, ANQGSEA. The V gene lost 4 bases and the J gene lost 0 bases, with 6 bases spanning the gap. Drawing the rest from reference TRBV29-1 and TRBJ1-4, the complete variable domain is SAVISQKPSRDICQRGTSLTIQCQVDSQVTMMFWYRQQPGQSLTLIATANQGSEATYESGFVIDKFPISRPNLTFSTLTVSNMSPEDSSIYLCSVGGSTNEKLFFGSGTQLSVL.

The chain links TRBV9 to TRBJ2-2; D possibly corresponds to TRBD1 (5 bases). CDR3 length: 12 residues. V was pared by 7 bases and J by 4 bases, with 8 bases between. Germline CDR1 is SGDLS and CDR2 is YYNGEE. The CDR3 region has the DNA TGTGCCAGCCAAAGGGGCACCGGGGAGCTGTTTTTT. Amino acids: CASQRGTGELFF.

This clone was found a few times. The chain links TRBV5-1 to TRBJ2-7; TRBD2 matches at 10 bases. Per the germline V gene, CDR1 is SGHRS and CDR2 is YFSETQ. This CDR3 spans 16 amino acids. The ends lost 0 bases at V and 7 bases at J; junction bases unmatched: 10. In nucleotides, the CDR3 is TGCGCCAGCAGCTTGGGTCAAACTAGCGGGACCGAAGAGCAGTACTTC. Translation: CASSLGQTSGTEEQYF.

J is TRBJ1-1 and V is TRBV2; D is unclear. This CDR3 comprises 13 residues. V dropped 6 bases and J dropped 5 bases, with 13 bases sitting between them. CDR1 is SNHLY, CDR2 FYNNEI, per germline. CDR3 amino acids: CASRAPETTEAFF. DNA for the CDR3: TGTGCCAGCAGAGCCCCGGAGACGACTGAAGCTTTCTTT.

The chain couples TRBV28 to TRBJ1-4, with 7 nucleotides matching TRBD1. This CDR3 comprises 16 residues. Germline CDR1 MDHEN, CDR2 SYDVKM. The ends lost 2 bases at V and 5 bases at J; junction bases unmatched: 8. The CDR3 loop reads CASSLTDRRGNEKLFF. CDR3 DNA sequence: TGTGCCAGCAGTTTAACGGACAGGCGAGGGAATGAAAAACTGTTTTTT.

The chain joins TRBV7-8 to TRBJ1-4, with D possibly matching TRBD1 (5 bases). Per the germline V gene, CDR1 is SGHVS and CDR2 is FQNEAQ. The CDR3 consists of 15 residues. Deletions cut 5 bases from V and 6 bases from J, with 16 bases between. The CDR3 DNA sequence: TGTGCCAGCAGCCGACTCCAGGGAAACGATGAAAAACTGTTTTTT. This sequence encodes CASSRLQGNDEKLFF.

This clone was detected a few times. The V call is TRBV6-6, the J call TRBJ2-1; D might be TRBD2 (6 bases). Germline-derived CDR1 and CDR2 are MNHNY and SVGAGI (reference sequence). The CDR3 contains 15 residues. V lost 6 bases to trimming and J lost 5 bases, with 17 bases between them. DNA for the CDR3: TGTGCCAGCAGCGACGGGGCTGCGGGAAACAATGAGCAGTTCTTC. This codes for CASSDGAAGNNEQFF.

The gene calls are TRBV10-3 and TRBJ2-5; 7 nucleotides line up with TRBD1. V was clipped by 0 bases and J by 1 base; unmatched bases: 2. The CDR3 runs to 15 residues. The V gene's germline CDR1 is ENHRY and CDR2 SYGVKD. CDR3 sequence: CAISESGQTQETQYF. Written as DNA, the CDR3 is TGTGCCATCAGTGAGTCGGGACAGACCCAAGAGACCCAGTACTTC.

This chain connects TRBV29-1 to TRBJ2-3, with no clear D. The V gene's germline CDR1 is SQVTM and CDR2 ANQGSEA. V dropped 7 bases and J dropped 1 base, with 3 bases sitting between them. The CDR3 length is 10 residues. The CDR3 nucleotides read TGCAGCGCCGGCACAGATACGCAGTATTTT. It codes for CSAGTDTQYF.

This clone showed up just once. V usage is TRBV29-1 and J usage is TRBJ1-1; D is undetermined. This CDR3 is built from 11 residues. The germline CDR1 and CDR2 sequences are SQVTM and ANQGSEA. V was shortened by 4 bases and J by 4 bases, with 7 bases between the two germline ends. The CDR3 region is CSVGGSTEAFF. The CDR3 bases are TGCAGCGTTGGAGGGAGCACTGAAGCTTTCTTT.

The CDR3 region has the DNA TGTGCCAGCAGCTTGGCCCAAGGGGGCGCCTACAATGAGCAGTTCTTC. The encoded protein is CASSLAQGGAYNEQFF. The chain recombines TRBV5-4 with TRBJ2-1; the match to TRBD1 covers 7 bases. CDR1 and CDR2 (germline): SGHNT, YYREEE (reference sequence). Trimming at V came to 0 bases and at J to 2 bases, leaving 5 bases not matched to a gene. CDR3 length: 16 residues.

This clone was observed a handful of times. The CDR3, as DNA: TGTGCCAGCAGCACGAGCCCGTTGGAGACCCAGTACTTC. It yields the protein CASSTSPLETQYF. This rearrangement joins TRBV11-3 to TRBJ2-5; unclear D gene. Germline V gene lookup returns CDR1 SGHNT and CDR2 YENEEA. The CDR3 is 13 amino acids. V lost 5 bases and J 5 bases, leaving 12 bases between the germline ends.